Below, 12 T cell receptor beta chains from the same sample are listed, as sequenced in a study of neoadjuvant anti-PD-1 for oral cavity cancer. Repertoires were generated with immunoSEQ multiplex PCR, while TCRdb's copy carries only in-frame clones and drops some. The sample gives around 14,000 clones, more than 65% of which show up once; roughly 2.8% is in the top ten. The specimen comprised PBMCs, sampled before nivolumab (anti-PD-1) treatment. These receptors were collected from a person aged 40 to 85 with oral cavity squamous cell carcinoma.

The CDR3 sequence: CASSLESRPYGYTF. The CDR3 DNA follows: TGCGCCAGCAGCTTGGAGTCTCGTCCCTATGGCTACACCTTC. This sequence joins TRBV5-1 and TRBJ1-2; D remains unclear. CDR1 is SGHRS, CDR2 YFSETQ, per germline. With 0 bases removed from V and 4 bases from J, the gap between germline ends came to 10 bases. CDR3 size: 14 residues.

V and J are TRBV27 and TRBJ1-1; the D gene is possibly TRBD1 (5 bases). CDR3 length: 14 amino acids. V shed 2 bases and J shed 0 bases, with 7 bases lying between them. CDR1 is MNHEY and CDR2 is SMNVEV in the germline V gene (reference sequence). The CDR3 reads CASSLRDLNTEAFF. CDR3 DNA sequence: TGTGCCAGCAGTTTACGGGACCTGAACACTGAAGCTTTCTTT.

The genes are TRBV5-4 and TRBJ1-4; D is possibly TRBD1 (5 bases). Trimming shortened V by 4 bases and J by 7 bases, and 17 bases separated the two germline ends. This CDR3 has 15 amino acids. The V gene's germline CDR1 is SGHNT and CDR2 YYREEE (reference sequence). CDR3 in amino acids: CASSPSGGMSEKLFF. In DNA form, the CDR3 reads TGTGCCAGCAGCCCGAGTGGGGGGATGAGTGAAAAACTGTTTTTT.

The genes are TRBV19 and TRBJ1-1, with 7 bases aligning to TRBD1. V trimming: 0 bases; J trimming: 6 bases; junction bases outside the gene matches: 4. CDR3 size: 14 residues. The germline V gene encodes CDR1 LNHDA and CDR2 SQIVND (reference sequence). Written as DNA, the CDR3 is TGTGCCAGTAGTATAGAAGGCAGGGGGGCTGAAGCTTTCTTT. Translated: CASSIEGRGAEAFF.

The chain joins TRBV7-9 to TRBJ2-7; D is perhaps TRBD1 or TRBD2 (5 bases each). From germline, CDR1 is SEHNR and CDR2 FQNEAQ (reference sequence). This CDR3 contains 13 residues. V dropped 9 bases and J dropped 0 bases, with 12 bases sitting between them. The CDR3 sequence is CASEGSSSYEQYF. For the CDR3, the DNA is TGTGCCAGTGAGGGGTCCTCCTCCTACGAGCAGTACTTC. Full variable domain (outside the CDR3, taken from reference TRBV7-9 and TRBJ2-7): DTGVSQNPRHKITKRGQNVTFRCDPISEHNRLYWYRQTLGQGPEFLTYFQNEAQLEKSRLLSDRFSAERPKGSFSTLEIQRTEQGDSAMYLCASEGSSSYEQYFGPGTRLTVT.

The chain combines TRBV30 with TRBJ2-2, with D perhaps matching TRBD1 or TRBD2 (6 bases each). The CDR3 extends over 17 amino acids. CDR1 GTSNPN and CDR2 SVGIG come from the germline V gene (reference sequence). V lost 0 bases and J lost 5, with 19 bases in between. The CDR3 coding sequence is TGTGCCTGGAGTGTACTCGGCGGGAAGGGGGGTACCGGGGAGCTGTTTTTT. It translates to CAWSVLGGKGGTGELFF.

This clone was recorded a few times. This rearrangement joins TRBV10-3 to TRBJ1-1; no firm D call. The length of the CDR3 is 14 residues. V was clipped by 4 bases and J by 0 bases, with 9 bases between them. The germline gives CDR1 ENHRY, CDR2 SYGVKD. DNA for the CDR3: TGTGCCATCAGTGGCAGTCTTATGAACACTGAAGCTTTCTTT. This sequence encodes CAISGSLMNTEAFF.

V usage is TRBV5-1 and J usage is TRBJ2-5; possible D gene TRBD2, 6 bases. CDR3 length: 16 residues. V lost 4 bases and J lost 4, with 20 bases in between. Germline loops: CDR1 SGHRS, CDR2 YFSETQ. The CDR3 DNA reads TGCGCCAGCAGCCCGTTGGTAGCGGAGTTAGGAGAGACCCAGTACTTC. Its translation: CASSPLVAELGETQYF.

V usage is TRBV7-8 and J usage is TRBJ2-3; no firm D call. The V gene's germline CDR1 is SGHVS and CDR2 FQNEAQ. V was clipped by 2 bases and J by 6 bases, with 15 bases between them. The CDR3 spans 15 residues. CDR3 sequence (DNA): TGTGCCAGCAGCTTATTGCGACTCCGGTGGGATACGCAGTATTTT. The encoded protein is CASSLLRLRWDTQYF.

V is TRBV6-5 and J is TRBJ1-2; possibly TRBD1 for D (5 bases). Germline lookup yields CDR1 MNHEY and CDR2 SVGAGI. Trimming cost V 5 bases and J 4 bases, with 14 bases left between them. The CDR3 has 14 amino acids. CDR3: CASSTGNRFYGYTF. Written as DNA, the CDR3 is TGTGCCAGCAGTACTGGGAACAGGTTCTATGGCTACACCTTC.

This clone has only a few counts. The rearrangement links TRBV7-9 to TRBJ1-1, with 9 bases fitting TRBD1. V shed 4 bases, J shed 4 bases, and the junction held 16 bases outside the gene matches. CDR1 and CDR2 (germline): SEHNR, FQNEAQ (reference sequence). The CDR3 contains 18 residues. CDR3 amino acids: CASSWGTGTGWRSTEAFF. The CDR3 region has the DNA TGTGCCAGCAGCTGGGGAACCGGGACAGGGTGGCGAAGCACTGAAGCTTTCTTT.

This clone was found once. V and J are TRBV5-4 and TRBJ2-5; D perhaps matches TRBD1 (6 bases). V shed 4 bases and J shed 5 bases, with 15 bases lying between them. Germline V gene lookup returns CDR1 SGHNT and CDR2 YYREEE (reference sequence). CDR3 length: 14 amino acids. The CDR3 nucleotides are TGTGCCAGCAGCGACAGGACATTCGAGGAGACCCAGTACTTC. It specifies CASSDRTFEETQYF. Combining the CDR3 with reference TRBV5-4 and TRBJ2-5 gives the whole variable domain ETGVTQSPTHLIKTRGQQVTLRCSSQSGHNTVSWYQQALGQGPQFIFQYYREEENGRGNFPPRFSGLQFPNYSSELNVNALELDDSALYLCASSDRTFEETQYFGPGTRLLVL.